These 17 T cell receptor beta chains originate from one sample sequenced in a study of blood T cell repertoires in COVID-19. TCRdb's copy holds only in-frame clones and misses some; the assay was immunoSEQ multiplex PCR. The sample records 110,000 or so clones, 85% to 90% being singletons. The specimen was peripheral blood. These receptor sequences come from a woman aged 45-60 years with acute or convalescent COVID-19.

The chain is built from TRBV2 and TRBJ2-7, with a possible D match to TRBD2 (6 bases). This CDR3 comprises 11 residues. The germline V and J ends were trimmed by 8 bases and 4 bases, with 9 bases remaining between them. The germline V gene encodes CDR1 SNHLY and CDR2 FYNNEI. DNA of the CDR3: TGTGCCAGCGGAGGACTATACGAGCAGTACTTC. Its translation: CASGGLYEQYF.

This chain links TRBV15 with TRBJ1-1, with TRBD1 as a possible D gene (6 bases). The CDR3 has 12 residues. The germline V gene has CDR1 LNHNV and CDR2 YYDKDF (reference sequence). The germline V and J ends were trimmed by 5 bases and 9 bases, with 13 bases remaining between them. CDR3 in amino acids: CATSRGGQQAFF. CDR3 nucleotide sequence: TGTGCCACCAGCCGTGGAGGACAGCAAGCTTTCTTT.

This clone was counted a few times. The chain has TRBV30 and TRBJ2-2; TRBD1 might be the D (5 bases). The CDR3 covers 15 residues. Per germline, CDR1 GTSNPN and CDR2 SVGIG (reference sequence). V was pared by 0 bases and J by 4 bases, with 12 bases between. DNA for the CDR3: TGTGCCTGGAGTGTAGGACAATTGGGCACCGGGGAGCTGTTTTTT. This encodes CAWSVGQLGTGELFF.

V is TRBV3-1 (or the pseudogene TRBV3-2) and J is TRBJ2-7; 8 bases agree with TRBD2. Trimming took 1 base from V and 5 from J; bases not matched to a gene: 4. There are 14 residues in the CDR3. Germline-derived CDR1 and CDR2 are LGHDT and YNNKEL (reference sequence). DNA of the CDR3: TGTGCCAGCAGCCAAGCGGGGGGGGTAAACGAGCAGTACTTC. As protein: CASSQAGGVNEQYF.

V gene TRBV20-1 combines with J gene TRBJ2-1; weak D call: TRBD2 (7 bases). Trimming pared 5 bases from V and 7 bases from J, leaving 9 bases between. Germline V lookup: CDR1 DFQATT, CDR2 SNEGSKA (reference sequence). The CDR3 loop spans 11 amino acids. The CDR3 sequence: CSAEGGNEQFF. As DNA, the CDR3 is TGCAGTGCTGAGGGGGGGAATGAGCAGTTCTTC.

The V call is TRBV28, the J call TRBJ2-5; 7 nucleotides match TRBD1. Germline-derived CDR1 and CDR2 are MDHEN and SYDVKM. V was pared by 6 bases and J by 4 bases, with 8 bases of the junction left unmatched. The CDR3 contains 14 residues. The chain's CDR3 is CASSPRGKLETQYF. The CDR3 region has the DNA TGTGCCAGCAGCCCCAGGGGGAAGTTAGAGACCCAGTACTTC. The full variable domain, in which reference TRBV28 and TRBJ2-5 provide the parts outside the CDR3, is DVKVTQSSRYLVKRTGEKVFLECVQDMDHENMFWYRQDPGLGLRLIYFSYDVKMKEKGDIPEGYSVSREKKERFSLILESASTNQTSMYLCASSPRGKLETQYFGPGTRLLVL.

V gene TRBV7-2 combines with J gene TRBJ2-3; D ambiguous. The CDR3 has 11 amino acids. V lost 6 bases, J lost 3 bases, and 4 bases lay in between. Germline V lookup: CDR1 SGHTA, CDR2 FQGNSA. CDR3 protein: CASRSTDTQYF. CDR3 nucleotide sequence: TGTGCCAGCAGGTCTACAGATACGCAGTATTTT.

The CDR3 bases are TGTGCCAGCAGCCGGACAGGGGTGACCCAGTACTTC. Translating it yields CASSRTGVTQYF. The chain joins TRBV14 to TRBJ2-5; 9 bases line up with TRBD1. The germline V gene has CDR1 SGHDN and CDR2 FVKESK. There are 12 residues in the CDR3. The ends lost 4 bases at V and 7 bases at J; junction bases unmatched: 1. Combining the CDR3 with reference TRBV14 and TRBJ2-5 gives the whole variable domain EAGVTQFPSHSVIEKGQTVTLRCDPISGHDNLYWYRRVMGKEIKFLLHFVKESKQDESGMPNNRFLAERTGGTYSTLKVQPAELEDSGVYFCASSRTGVTQYFGPGTRLLVL.

V is TRBV5-1 and J is TRBJ2-7; 9 nucleotides line up with TRBD1. Germline CDR1 and CDR2: SGHRS and YFSETQ. The ends lost 4 bases at V and 4 bases at J; junction bases unmatched: 9. This CDR3 is built from 15 residues. The CDR3 DNA reads as TGCGCCAGCAGCACGGGACAGGGAATTCTGTACGAGCAGTACTTC. Amino acid sequence: CASSTGQGILYEQYF.

This chain connects TRBV15 to TRBJ1-5, with D perhaps TRBD1 (5 bases). With 6 bases removed from V and 5 bases from J, the gap between germline ends came to 11 bases. The CDR3 loop spans 13 amino acids. Germline-derived CDR1 and CDR2 are LNHNV and YYDKDF (reference sequence). The CDR3 DNA reads TGTGCCACCAGACAGGAGCTATATCAGCCCCAGCATTTT. This codes for CATRQELYQPQHF.

This sequence joins TRBV5-6 and TRBJ2-2; 13 bases match TRBD2. Losses at the gene ends were 4 bases for V and 8 bases for J; bases not matched to a gene: 8. The germline V gene has CDR1 SGHDT and CDR2 YYEEEE. The CDR3 extends over 16 amino acids. This chain's CDR3 is CASSPRTSGSTGELFF. Written as DNA, the CDR3 is TGTGCCAGCAGCCCAAGGACTAGCGGGAGTACGGGGGAGCTGTTTTTT.

CDR3 protein: CASSPGSRVGANVLTF. In DNA form, the CDR3 reads TGCGCCAGCAGCCCTGGCTCGCGGGTTGGGGCCAACGTCCTGACTTTC. This chain connects TRBV4-3 to TRBJ2-6; D might be TRBD2 (5 bases). This CDR3 has 16 residues. Germline CDR1 is LGHNA and CDR2 is YSLEER. V lost 4 bases to trimming and J lost 3 bases, with 13 bases between them.

This CDR3 reads CASSGGTNYEQYF. The CDR3 DNA reads TGTGCCAGCAGTGGCGGGACCAATTACGAGCAGTACTTC. The rearrangement links TRBV2 to TRBJ2-7; the D gene is possibly TRBD2 (6 bases). V was pared by 4 bases and J by 4 bases, with 11 bases between. The CDR3 length is 13 residues. The germline V gene has CDR1 SNHLY and CDR2 FYNNEI.

The chain uses TRBV5-4 and TRBJ2-2; no clear D. V was cut by 0 bases and J by 6 bases, with 9 bases left in between. CDR3 length equals 14 residues. From germline, CDR1 is SGHNT and CDR2 YYREEE (reference sequence). The CDR3 coding sequence is TGTGCCAGCAGCTTGGAACAGTCTTCCGGGGAGCTGTTTTTT. Its protein is CASSLEQSSGELFF. The entire variable domain, with the rest obtained from reference TRBV5-4 and TRBJ2-2, is as follows: ETGVTQSPTHLIKTRGQQVTLRCSSQSGHNTVSWYQQALGQGPQFIFQYYREEENGRGNFPPRFSGLQFPNYSSELNVNALELDDSALYLCASSLEQSSGELFFGEGSRLTVL.

The rearrangement links TRBV3-1 (or the pseudogene TRBV3-2) to TRBJ2-3; D is unresolved. CDR1 is LGHDT and CDR2 is YNNKEL in the germline V gene (reference sequence). V gave up 0 bases and J gave up 6 bases, with 7 bases separating them. This CDR3 spans 13 amino acids. This chain's CDR3 is CASSQEPEDTQYF. CDR3 coding DNA: TGTGCCAGCAGCCAAGAACCGGAGGATACGCAGTATTTT.

The gene calls are TRBV7-3 and TRBJ1-2, with TRBD1 identical over 8 bases. This CDR3 comprises 15 residues. The V and J ends lost 0 bases and 6 bases, in that order; junction bases with no gene match: 6. CDR1 SGHTA and CDR2 FQGTGA come from the germline V gene. CDR3 sequence: CASSLTGAGGDGYTF. CDR3 DNA sequence: TGTGCCAGCAGCTTAACAGGTGCAGGGGGCGATGGCTACACCTTC. Combining the CDR3 with reference TRBV7-3 and TRBJ1-2 gives the whole variable domain GAGVSQTPSNKVTEKGKYVELRCDPISGHTALYWYRQSLGQGPEFLIYFQGTGAADDSGLPNDRFFAVRPEGSVSTLKIQRTERGDSAVYLCASSLTGAGGDGYTFGSGTRLTVV.

This clone was recorded a few times. The V call is TRBV18, the J call TRBJ2-1, with D possibly TRBD2 on 7 matching bases. Germline assignment: CDR1 KGHSH and CDR2 LQKENI. Trimming cost V 1 base and J 7 bases, with 14 bases left between them. CDR3 length: 15 residues. The CDR3 sequence: CASSPLRGGGNEQFF. The CDR3 DNA reads TGTGCCAGCTCACCACTTCGCGGGGGCGGGAATGAGCAGTTCTTC.